This T cell receptor (beta chain) was profiled in a study of blood T cell repertoires in COVID-19. For the study at large: Spain, Italy and the United States supplied samples that represented acute and convalescent COVID-19. In each case, the material was cDNA or gDNA derived from T cells, B-cell-depleted T cells, or PBMCs.

The CDR3 consists of 13 residues. Trimming shortened V by 6 bases and J by 1 base, and 10 bases separated the two germline ends. Germline V CDR1 and CDR2: SNHLY, FYNNEI. Authors' data handling: The authors estimated nucleated cell counts from reference gene primer amplification. Libraries were prepared by immunoSEQ multiplex PCR; TCRdb keeps only in-frame clonotypes and omits some of them. D and trimming come from the DNA, and the V and J calls and clone size come from that table. This table has 200,000 to 300,000 clones, 82% appearing once. The receptor's source is a woman of 80 years or more with acute or convalescent COVID-19. Material: peripheral blood. This chain uses TRBV2 with TRBJ2-7, with D perhaps TRBD1 (6 bases). The CDR3 DNA follows: TGTGCCAGCAGGCTCACAGGGTCCTACGAGCAGTACTTC. Its translation is CASRLTGSYEQYF.